Presented here are 9 T cell receptor beta chains from one specimen sequenced in a study of blood T cell repertoires in COVID-19. Libraries were prepared by immunoSEQ multiplex PCR; TCRdb keeps only in-frame clonotypes and omits some of them. Of over 200,000 clones in the sample, approximately 82% were seen once. Input material: PBMCs or T cells enriched from blood (not recorded which). These receptors were obtained from a man aged 40-50 years who had recovered from COVID-19.

The V and J genes are TRBV6-5 and TRBJ1-5; D is unresolved. The CDR3 consists of 15 residues. CDR1 and CDR2 (germline): MNHEY, SVGAGI. Between the trimmed V and J ends, which lost 0 bases and 6 bases, there was a span of 12 bases. The CDR3 sequence is CASSYSSSPGQPQHF. As DNA, the CDR3 is TGTGCCAGCAGTTACTCGTCCAGCCCGGGTCAGCCCCAGCATTTT.

The chain links TRBV10-3 to TRBJ2-3; TRBD2 agrees at 8 bases. The CDR3 sequence is 18 residues long. Trimming removed 2 bases from V and 5 bases from J; junction bases left unmatched: 15. Per the germline V gene, CDR1 is ENHRY and CDR2 is SYGVKD. The CDR3 region is CAISETLPAGEVVDTQYF. CDR3 sequence (DNA): TGTGCCATCAGTGAGACCCTCCCAGCGGGAGAGGTTGTAGATACGCAGTATTTT.

This clone was recorded only once. This chain joins TRBV2 and TRBJ2-1; D is perhaps TRBD2 (5 bases). V was pared by 5 bases and J by 9 bases, with 20 bases between. CDR1 and CDR2 (germline): SNHLY, FYNNEI. CDR3 length: 15 amino acids. The DNA of the CDR3 is TGTGCCAGCAGTTATCGGGCCCGGCGTGGGAGTGAGCAGTTCTTC. This translates into CASSYRARRGSEQFF.

This clone showed up just once. The chain combines TRBV19 with TRBJ1-1; perhaps TRBD1 as D (6 bases). CDR3 length: 13 residues. CDR1 is LNHDA and CDR2 is SQIVND in the germline V gene (reference sequence). V was pared by 11 bases and J by 3 bases, with 16 bases between. CDR3 protein: CASRTATYTEAFF. The CDR3 DNA follows: TGTGCCTCGAGGACAGCTACATACACTGAAGCTTTCTTT. The full variable domain, in which reference TRBV19 and TRBJ1-1 provide the parts outside the CDR3, is DGGITQSPKYLFRKEGQNVTLSCEQNLNHDAMYWYRQDPGQGLRLIYYSQIVNDFQKGDIAEGYSVSREKKESFPLTVTSAQKNPTAFYLCASRTATYTEAFFGQGTRLTVV.

This clone appeared once. This chain links TRBV29-1 with TRBJ2-5; D remains ambiguous. CDR3 length: 13 amino acids. Germline V CDR1 and CDR2: SQVTM, ANQGSEA. V lost 4 bases and J 7 bases, leaving 16 bases between the germline ends. CDR3 sequence (DNA): TGCAGCGTTGGTAACCCTCCCGGGTCGACCCAGTACTTC. Translating it yields CSVGNPPGSTQYF. The full variable domain, its missing parts supplied by reference TRBV29-1 and TRBJ2-5, is SAVISQKPSRDICQRGTSLTIQCQVDSQVTMMFWYRQQPGQSLTLIATANQGSEATYESGFVIDKFPISRPNLTFSTLTVSNMSPEDSSIYLCSVGNPPGSTQYFGPGTRLLVL.

CDR3 sequence: CASSLTGGSNTEAFF. The CDR3 coding sequence is TGTGCCAGCAGCCTTACAGGGGGATCGAACACTGAAGCTTTCTTT. The chain uses TRBV11-2 and TRBJ1-1, with 8 nucleotides matching TRBD1. J gave up 1 base and V 5 bases, and 6 bases lay outside the gene matches. CDR1 and CDR2 (germline): SGHAT, FQNNGV. The CDR3 totals 15 residues.

CDR3 bases: TGTGCCAGTAAAGAATTCAGGCCCAATCAGCCCCAGCATTTT. Its translation: CASKEFRPNQPQHF. This chain joins TRBV19 and TRBJ1-5; D gene uncertain. Between the trimmed V and J ends, which lost 7 bases and 3 bases, there was a span of 13 bases. This CDR3 spans 14 amino acids. CDR1 is LNHDA and CDR2 is SQIVND in the germline V gene (reference sequence).

This chain joins TRBV3-1 (or the pseudogene TRBV3-2) and TRBJ1-3; 10 bases match TRBD1. V shed 7 bases and J 7 bases; nucleotides not matched to a gene: 7. The CDR3 length is 14 residues. Germline V gene sequence: CDR1 LGHDT, CDR2 YNNKEL (reference sequence). CDR3 amino acids: CASTGGTGVNTIYF. Here the CDR3 DNA reads TGTGCCAGCACCGGCGGGACAGGGGTTAACACCATATATTTT.

The chain employs TRBV3-1 (or the pseudogene TRBV3-2) and TRBJ1-6; 8 positions match TRBD1. J was trimmed by 8 bases and V by 1 base; bases with no gene match: 4. Looked up from germline, CDR1 is LGHDT and CDR2 is YNNKEL (reference sequence). The CDR3 loop spans 15 amino acids. The CDR3: CASSQGQGPYSPLHF. In nucleotides, the CDR3 is TGTGCCAGCAGCCAAGGACAGGGGCCTTATTCACCCCTCCACTTT.